These 3 T cell receptor beta chains share one sample of origin, sequenced in a study of blood T cells in healthy people across ages. Primed by a sample-barcoded 5' primer and a J-beta primer mix, a second PCR proceeded for roughly 7 to 12 cycles. TCRdb analysed the 5' RACE reads with MiXCR anew, one entry per CDR3 protein. The sample shows approximately 800,000 distinct CDR3 sequences, 50% to 65% of them seen only once. Sequenced: blood. The receptors were gathered from an elderly man in good health.

This clonotype was seen a few times. The CDR3 DNA is TGTGCCAGCAGCGGGGGACGGGACGTTTCCGAGCAGTACTTC. It is translated as CASSGGRDVSEQYF. The rearrangement uses TRBV5-5 and TRBJ2-7; D is possibly TRBD1 or TRBD2 (5 bases each). The CDR3 consists of 14 residues. Germline values: CDR1 SGHKS, CDR2 YYEKEE (reference sequence). Trimming cost V 4 bases and J 6 bases, with 17 bases left between them.

The chain carries TRBV29-1 and TRBJ2-5; 7 bases agree with TRBD1. The CDR3 is 16 amino acids. Germline loops: CDR1 SQVTM, CDR2 ANQGSEA. Trimming at V came to 5 bases and at J to 5 bases, leaving 17 bases not matched to a gene. The CDR3 DNA reads as TGCAGCGTTTGGGGGACAGTTTTTTTGGGGAAGGAGACCCAGTACTTC. Translation: CSVWGTVFLGKETQYF.

The chain uses TRBV6-1 and TRBJ1-2; D may be TRBD1 (5 bases). V was pared by 0 bases and J by 7 bases, with 9 bases between. Germline V lookup: CDR1 MNHNS, CDR2 SASEGT. This CDR3 has 13 residues. The CDR3 DNA reads as TGTGCCAGCAGTGAAGCGGCAGGGTTTGGCTACACCTTC. Translated: CASSEAAGFGYTF.